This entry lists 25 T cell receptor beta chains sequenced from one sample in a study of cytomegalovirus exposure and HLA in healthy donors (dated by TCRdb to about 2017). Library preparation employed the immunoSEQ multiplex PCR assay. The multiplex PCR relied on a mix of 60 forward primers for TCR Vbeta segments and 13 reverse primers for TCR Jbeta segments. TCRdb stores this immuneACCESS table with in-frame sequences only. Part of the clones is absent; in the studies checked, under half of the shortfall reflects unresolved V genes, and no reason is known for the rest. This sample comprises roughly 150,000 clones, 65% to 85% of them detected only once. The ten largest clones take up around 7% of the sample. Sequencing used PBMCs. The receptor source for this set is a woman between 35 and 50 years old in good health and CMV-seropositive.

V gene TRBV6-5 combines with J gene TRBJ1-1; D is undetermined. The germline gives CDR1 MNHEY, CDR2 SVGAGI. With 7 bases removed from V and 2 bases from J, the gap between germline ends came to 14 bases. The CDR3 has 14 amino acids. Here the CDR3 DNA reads TGTGCCAGCAAGGGAGTTGGAGTTAACACTGAAGCTTTCTTT. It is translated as CASKGVGVNTEAFF.

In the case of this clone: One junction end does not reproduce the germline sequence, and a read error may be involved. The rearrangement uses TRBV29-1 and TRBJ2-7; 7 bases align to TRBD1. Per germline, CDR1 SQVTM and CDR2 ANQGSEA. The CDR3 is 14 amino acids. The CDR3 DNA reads TGCAGCGTTGAAGATCAGGGACAGAAATACGAACAGTACTTC. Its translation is CSVEDQGQKYEQYF.

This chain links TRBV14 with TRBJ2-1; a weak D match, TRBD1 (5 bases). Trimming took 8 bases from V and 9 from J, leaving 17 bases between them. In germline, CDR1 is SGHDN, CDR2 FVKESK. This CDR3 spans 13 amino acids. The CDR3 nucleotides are TGTGCCAGCCGTGGTTTATGGGGCGGTGAGCAGTTCTTC. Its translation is CASRGLWGGEQFF.

This chain's CDR3 is CASSPGTGSNQPQHF. CDR3 sequence (DNA): TGTGCCAGCAGCCCCGGGACAGGGAGCAATCAGCCCCAGCATTTT. The rearrangement links TRBV11-1 to TRBJ1-5; TRBD1 aligns across 9 bases. Germline V gene sequence: CDR1 SGHAT, CDR2 FQDESV (reference sequence). The junction had 3 bases not matched to a gene; V was cut back by 5 bases and J by 1 base. This CDR3 is built from 15 residues.

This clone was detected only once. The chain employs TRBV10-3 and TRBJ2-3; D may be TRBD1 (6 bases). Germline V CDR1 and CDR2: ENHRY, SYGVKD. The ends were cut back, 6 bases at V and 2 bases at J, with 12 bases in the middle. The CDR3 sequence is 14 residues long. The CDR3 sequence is CAISGTTITDTQYF. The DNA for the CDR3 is TGTGCCATCAGCGGGACAACTATCACAGATACGCAGTATTTT.

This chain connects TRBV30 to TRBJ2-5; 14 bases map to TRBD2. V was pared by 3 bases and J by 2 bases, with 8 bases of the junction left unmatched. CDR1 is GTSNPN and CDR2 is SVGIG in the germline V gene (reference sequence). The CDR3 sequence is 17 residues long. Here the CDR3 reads CAWSDGLAGGTQETQYF. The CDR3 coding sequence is TGTGCCTGGAGCGACGGACTAGCGGGGGGAACGCAAGAGACCCAGTACTTC.

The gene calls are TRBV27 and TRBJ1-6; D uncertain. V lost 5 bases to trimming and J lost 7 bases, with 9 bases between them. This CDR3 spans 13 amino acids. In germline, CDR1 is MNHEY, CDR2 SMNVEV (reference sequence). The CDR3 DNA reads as TGTGCCAGCAGTATACGGTTGAATTCACCCCTCCACTTT. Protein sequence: CASSIRLNSPLHF.

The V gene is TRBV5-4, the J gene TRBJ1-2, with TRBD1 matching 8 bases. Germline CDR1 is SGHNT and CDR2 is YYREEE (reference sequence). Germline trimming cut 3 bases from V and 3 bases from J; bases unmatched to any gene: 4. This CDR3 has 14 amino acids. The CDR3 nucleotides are TGTGCCAGCAGCTCACCGGACAGGGACTATGGCTACACCTTC. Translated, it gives CASSSPDRDYGYTF.

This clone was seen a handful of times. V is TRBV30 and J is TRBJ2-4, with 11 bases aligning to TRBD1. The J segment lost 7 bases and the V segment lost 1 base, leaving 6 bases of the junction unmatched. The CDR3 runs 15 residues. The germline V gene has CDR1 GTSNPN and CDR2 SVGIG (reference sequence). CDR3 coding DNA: TGTGCCTGGAGTGCGGACAGGGGGCTGAGGAACATTCAGTACTTC. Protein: CAWSADRGLRNIQYF.

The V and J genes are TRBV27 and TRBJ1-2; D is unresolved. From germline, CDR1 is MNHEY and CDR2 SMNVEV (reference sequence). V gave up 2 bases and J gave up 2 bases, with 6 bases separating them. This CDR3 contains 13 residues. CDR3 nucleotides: TGTGCCAGCAGTTTACGGGGAAACTATGGCTACACCTTC. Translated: CASSLRGNYGYTF.

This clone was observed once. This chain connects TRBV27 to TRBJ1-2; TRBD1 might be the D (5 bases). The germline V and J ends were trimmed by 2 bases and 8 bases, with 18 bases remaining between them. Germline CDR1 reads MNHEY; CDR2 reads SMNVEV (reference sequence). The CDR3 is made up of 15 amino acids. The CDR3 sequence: CASSLRRQGWQGYTF. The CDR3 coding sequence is TGTGCCAGCAGTTTAAGGCGGCAGGGATGGCAGGGCTACACCTTC.

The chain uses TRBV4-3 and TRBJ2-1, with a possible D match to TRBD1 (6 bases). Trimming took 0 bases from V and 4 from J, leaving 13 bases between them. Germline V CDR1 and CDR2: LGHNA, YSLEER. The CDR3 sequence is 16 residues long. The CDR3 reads CASSQEGQGWYNEQFF. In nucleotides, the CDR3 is TGCGCCAGCAGCCAAGAGGGGCAGGGGTGGTACAATGAGCAGTTCTTC.

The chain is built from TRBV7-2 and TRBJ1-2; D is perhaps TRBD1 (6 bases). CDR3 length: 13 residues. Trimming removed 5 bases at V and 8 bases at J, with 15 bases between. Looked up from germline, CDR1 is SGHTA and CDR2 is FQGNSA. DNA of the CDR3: TGTGCCAGCAGCCCGGACAGTCTGAGAGGCTACACCTTC. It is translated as CASSPDSLRGYTF.

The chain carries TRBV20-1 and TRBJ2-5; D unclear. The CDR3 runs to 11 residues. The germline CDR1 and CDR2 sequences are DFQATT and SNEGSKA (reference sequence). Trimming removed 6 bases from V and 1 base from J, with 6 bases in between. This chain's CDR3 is CSASGQETQYF. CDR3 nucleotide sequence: TGCAGTGCGTCAGGCCAAGAGACCCAGTACTTC.

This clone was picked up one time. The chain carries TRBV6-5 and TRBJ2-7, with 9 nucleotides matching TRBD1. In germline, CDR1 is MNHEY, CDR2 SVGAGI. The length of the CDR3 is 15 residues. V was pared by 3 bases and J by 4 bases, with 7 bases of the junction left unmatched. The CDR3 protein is CASSYQGQGTYEQYF. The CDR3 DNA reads TGTGCCAGCAGTTATCAGGGACAGGGTACATACGAGCAGTACTTC.

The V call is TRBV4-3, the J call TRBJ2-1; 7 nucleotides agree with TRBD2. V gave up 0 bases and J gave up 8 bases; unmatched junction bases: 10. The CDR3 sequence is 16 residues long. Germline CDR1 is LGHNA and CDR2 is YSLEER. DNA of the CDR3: TGCGCCAGCAGCCAAGATCGTGTCGGACTAGTTTATGAGCAGTTCTTC. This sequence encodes CASSQDRVGLVYEQFF.

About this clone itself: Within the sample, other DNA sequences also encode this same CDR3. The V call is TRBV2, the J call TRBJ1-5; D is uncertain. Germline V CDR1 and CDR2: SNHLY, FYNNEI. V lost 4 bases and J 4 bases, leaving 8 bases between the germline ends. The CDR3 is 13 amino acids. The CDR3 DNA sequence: TGTGCCAGCAGTGGGCAGTTGAATCAGCCCCAGCATTTT. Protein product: CASSGQLNQPQHF.

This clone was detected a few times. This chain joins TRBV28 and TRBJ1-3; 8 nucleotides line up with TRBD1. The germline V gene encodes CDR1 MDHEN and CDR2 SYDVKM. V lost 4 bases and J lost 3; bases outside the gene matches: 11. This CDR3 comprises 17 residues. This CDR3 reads CASSSIYTDRDGNTIYF. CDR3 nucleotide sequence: TGTGCCAGCAGTTCAATCTACACGGACAGGGATGGAAACACCATATATTTT. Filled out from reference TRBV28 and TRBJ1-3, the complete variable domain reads DVKVTQSSRYLVKRTGEKVFLECVQDMDHENMFWYRQDPGLGLRLIYFSYDVKMKEKGDIPEGYSVSREKKERFSLILESASTNQTSMYLCASSSIYTDRDGNTIYFGEGSWLTVV.

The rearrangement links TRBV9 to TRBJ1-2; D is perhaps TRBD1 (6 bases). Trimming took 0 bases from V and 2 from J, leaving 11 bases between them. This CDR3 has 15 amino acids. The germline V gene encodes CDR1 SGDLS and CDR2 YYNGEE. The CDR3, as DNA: TGTGCCAGCAGCGTAGCGGACAGTCGAAACTATGGCTACACCTTC. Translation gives CASSVADSRNYGYTF.

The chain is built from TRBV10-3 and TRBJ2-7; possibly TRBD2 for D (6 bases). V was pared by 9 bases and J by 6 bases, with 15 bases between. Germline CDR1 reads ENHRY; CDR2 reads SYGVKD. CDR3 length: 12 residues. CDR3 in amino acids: CAMGLSGAEQYF. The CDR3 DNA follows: TGTGCCATGGGACTCTCAGGAGCCGAGCAGTACTTC.

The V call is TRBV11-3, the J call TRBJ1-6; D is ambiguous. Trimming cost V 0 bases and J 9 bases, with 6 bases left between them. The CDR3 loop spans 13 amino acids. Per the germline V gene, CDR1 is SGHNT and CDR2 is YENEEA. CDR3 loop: CASSLDPSSPLHF. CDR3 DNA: TGTGCCAGCAGCTTAGACCCTTCTTCACCCCTCCACTTT. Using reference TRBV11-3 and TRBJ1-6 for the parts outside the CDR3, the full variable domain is EAGVVQSPRYKIIEKKQPVAFWCNPISGHNTLYWYLQNLGQGPELLIRYENEEAVDDSQLPKDRFSAERLKGVDSTLKIQPAELGDSAVYLCASSLDPSSPLHFGNGTRLTVT.

The CDR3 protein is CASTLPDRDKREAFF. The CDR3, as DNA: TGTGCCAGCACCTTGCCTGACCGGGACAAACGAGAAGCTTTCTTT. The chain carries TRBV7-2 and TRBJ1-1, with D maybe TRBD1 (6 bases). The CDR3 is made up of 15 amino acids. Germline CDR1 and CDR2: SGHTA and FQGNSA. V gave up 7 bases and J gave up 8 bases, with 23 bases separating them.

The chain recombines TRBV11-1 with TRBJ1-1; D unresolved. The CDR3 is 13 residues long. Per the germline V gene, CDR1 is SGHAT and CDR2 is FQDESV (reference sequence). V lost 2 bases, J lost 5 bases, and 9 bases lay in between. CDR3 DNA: TGTGCCAGCAGCTTATTGGAGGGAACTGAAGCTTTCTTT. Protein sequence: CASSLLEGTEAFF.

The CDR3 region is CASSLFSGGAYTQYF. The CDR3, as DNA: TGTGCCAGCAGCTTGTTCAGCGGGGGGGCTTATACGCAGTATTTT. This chain uses TRBV5-6 with TRBJ2-3, with TRBD2 identical over 10 bases. V lost 1 base and J lost 7; bases outside the gene matches: 6. Germline V gene sequence: CDR1 SGHDT, CDR2 YYEEEE. CDR3 length: 15 residues.

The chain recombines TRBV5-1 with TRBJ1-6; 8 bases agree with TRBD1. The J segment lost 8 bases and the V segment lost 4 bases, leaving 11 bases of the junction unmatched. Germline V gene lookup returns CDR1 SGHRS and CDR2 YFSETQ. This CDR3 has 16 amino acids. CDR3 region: CASSHLTGDSDSPLHF. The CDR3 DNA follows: TGCGCCAGCAGCCACTTGACAGGGGATAGCGATTCACCCCTCCACTTT. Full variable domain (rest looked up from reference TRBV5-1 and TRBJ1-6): KAGVTQTPRYLIKTRGQQVTLSCSPISGHRSVSWYQQTPGQGLQFLFEYFSETQRNKGNFPGRFSGRQFSNSRSEMNVSTLELGDSALYLCASSHLTGDSDSPLHFGNGTRLTVT.